A selection of T cell receptor beta chains follows, all from one sample in a study of beta chain features in type 1 diabetes. Repertoires were generated with immunoSEQ multiplex PCR, while TCRdb's copy carries only in-frame clones and drops some. The data hold under 400,000 clones, with about 20% observed a single time. Material: naive CD4+ T cells from blood. All receptors come from a woman between 18 and 29 years old in good health. Both conserved end residues are part of each CDR3. The order of the fields is J gene, V gene, CDR3 length, D gene, CDR3 protein. The D gene is left open where the match is weak.

>TRBJ2-1|TRBV18|14|TRBD1
CASSPLDRGQEQFF
>TRBJ1-5|TRBV6-6|15|-
CASMEGGLSNQPQHF
>TRBJ2-7|TRBV10-3|14|TRBD1
CATSGTGWTYEQYF
>TRBJ1-1|TRBV6-1|14|TRBD1
CASSDGTVNTEAFF
>TRBJ1-2|TRBV5-1|14|TRBD1
CASRPRDRGYGYTF
>TRBJ2-6|TRBV5-1|17|TRBD2
CASSWTSGRAGANVLTF
>TRBJ1-1|TRBV18|13|-
CASSPLGQIEAFF
>TRBJ2-7|TRBV10-3|12|TRBD2
CAISDGGDEQYF
>TRBJ2-1|TRBV5-6|11|-
CASSLDFEQFF
>TRBJ2-3|TRBV30|16|TRBD1
CAWSHTGGAPTDTQYF
>TRBJ2-2|TRBV9|16|-
CASSVGEFANTGELFF
>TRBJ2-2|TRBV12-5|16|-
CASGLFVGTNTGELFF
>TRBJ2-5|TRBV7-2|17|TRBD2
CASSLALGRGGQETQYF
>TRBJ2-3|TRBV7-2|18|TRBD2
CASSLVTSGGRRSGTQYF
>TRBJ1-2|TRBV29-1|12|-
CSVDGGSLGYTF
>TRBJ1-1|TRBV7-2|11|-
CASSFEGQAFF
>TRBJ1-1|TRBV4-2|14|-
CASSQPGQNTEAFF
>TRBJ2-1|TRBV7-2|16|-
CASSLVAGSLYNEQFF
>TRBJ2-5|TRBV7-2|14|TRBD1
CASRVDRAQETQYF
>TRBJ2-5|TRBV4-2|16|TRBD2
CASSQSRLAGKETQYF
>TRBJ2-1|TRBV29-1|17|TRBD2
CSVERLAGGSSYNEQFF
>TRBJ2-3|TRBV6-5|13|-
CASSRDITDTQYF
>TRBJ2-7|TRBV10-3|12|-
CAIRGDSWEQYF
>TRBJ2-1|TRBV29-1|15|TRBD2
CSVEQVLADYNEQFF
>TRBJ1-5|TRBV15|18|-
CATLDTGGLVHSNQPQHF
>TRBJ1-1|TRBV6-6|16|-
CASSPPRRGLNTEAFF
>TRBJ1-2|TRBV18|14|-
CASSPQGGLYGYTF